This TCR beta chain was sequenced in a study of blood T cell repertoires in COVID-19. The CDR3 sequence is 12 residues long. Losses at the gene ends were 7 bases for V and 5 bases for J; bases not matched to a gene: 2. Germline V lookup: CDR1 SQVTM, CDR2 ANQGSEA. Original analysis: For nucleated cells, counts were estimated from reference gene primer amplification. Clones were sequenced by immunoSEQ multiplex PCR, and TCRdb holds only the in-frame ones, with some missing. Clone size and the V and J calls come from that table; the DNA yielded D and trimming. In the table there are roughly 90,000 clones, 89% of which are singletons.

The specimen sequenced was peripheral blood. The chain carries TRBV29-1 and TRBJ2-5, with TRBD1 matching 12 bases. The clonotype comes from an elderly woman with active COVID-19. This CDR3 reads CSAGTGGETQYF. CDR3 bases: TGCAGCGCCGGGACAGGGGGCGAGACCCAGTACTTC.